A selection of T cell receptor beta chains follows, all from one sample in a study of T cell repertoires in cytomegalovirus infection. TCRdb ran MiXCR on the reads and lists one entry per CDR3 protein. The sample holds fewer than 400,000 distinct CDR3 sequences, 15% to 20% seen once. Sequencing used PBMCs. These receptors were collected from a human donor in good health (CMV status not recorded). Some clones in this sample may be carry-over from other donors' samples. CDR3s include the opening cysteine and the closing phenylalanine or tryptophan. D genes are given only for firm matches. Expanded clones are given a class, and other clones once, few, many or no size at all.

TRBV7-8	TRBJ1-5	.	15	many	CASSLSGDHYQPQHF	TGTGCCAGCAGCTTAAGCGGGGACCATTATCAGCCCCAGCATTTT
TRBV12-3/TRBV12-4	TRBJ2-1	.	12	many	CASRPSSPKQFF	TGTGCCAGCAGACCATCCTCCCCCAAGCAGTTCTTC
TRBV19	TRBJ1-5	TRBD1	16	few	CASSPPRGQVNQPQHF	TGTGCCAGTAGTCCCCCAAGGGGACAGGTTAATCAGCCCCAGCATTTT
TRBV11-2	TRBJ2-7	TRBD1	14	many	CASSFPTGGYEQYF	TGTGCCAGCAGCTTCCCGACAGGGGGATACGAGCAGTACTTC
TRBV7-2	TRBJ2-3	.	15	many	CASSLVSTMGDTQYF	TGTGCCAGCAGCTTAGTTTCCACTATGGGAGATACGCAGTATTTT
TRBV5-4	TRBJ2-7	.	14	few	CASSQTTGGEEQYF	TGTGCCAGCAGCCAAACCACCGGGGGTGAGGAGCAGTACTTC
TRBV2	TRBJ1-6	.	15	few	CASREESSYNSPLHF	TGTGCCAGCCGGGAGGAAAGCTCCTATAATTCACCCCTCCACTTT
TRBV12-3/TRBV12-4	TRBJ2-7	.	13	many	CASSLLGRTEQYF	TGTGCCAGCAGCCTCCTGGGACGAACGGAGCAGTACTTC
TRBV12-3/TRBV12-4	TRBJ2-2	.	18	many	CASSLGDGGGKPTGELFF	TGTGCCAGCAGTTTAGGGGACGGGGGCGGTAAACCAACCGGGGAGCTGTTTTTT
TRBV11-1	TRBJ1-1	.	15	few	CASSNPEGENPEAFF	TGTGCCAGCAGCAATCCTGAGGGAGAAAACCCTGAAGCTTTCTTT
TRBV5-5	TRBJ2-7	.	12	few	CASSLEQDEQYF	TGTGCCAGCAGCTTGGAACAGGACGAGCAGTACTTC
TRBV6-6	TRBJ1-5	TRBD1	17	.	CARSNWDSSPKGQPQHF	TGTGCCAGAAGTAACTGGGACAGCTCCCCAAAGGGTCAGCCCCAGCATTTT
TRBV20-1	TRBJ2-5	TRBD1	16	few	CSATSWDRGILETQYF	TGCAGTGCTACCAGCTGGGACAGGGGAATCTTAGAGACCCAGTACTTC
TRBV12-3/TRBV12-4	TRBJ1-2	.	16	many	CASSLVGTLSNYGYTF	TGTGCCAGCAGTTTAGTAGGGACACTGTCTAACTATGGCTACACCTTC
TRBV12-3/TRBV12-4	TRBJ1-5	.	14	.	CASSLEVSDQPQHF	TGTGCCAGCAGTTTAGAAGTTTCGGATCAGCCCCAGCATTTT
TRBV6-2/TRBV6-3	TRBJ2-1	.	15	few	CASSEGYWGYNEQFF	TGTGCCAGCAGTGAAGGGTACTGGGGCTACAATGAGCAGTTCTTC
TRBV4-1	TRBJ1-6	TRBD1	16	few	CASSQFTGQGGSPLHF	TGCGCCAGCAGCCAATTCACGGGACAGGGTGGATCACCCCTCCACTTT
TRBV6-8	TRBJ1-2	TRBD1	13	once	CASRTGVMHGYTF	TGTGCCAGCAGGACAGGGGTAATGCATGGCTACACCTTC
TRBV9	TRBJ1-3	.	16	.	CASSYGMEGPGNTIYF	TGTGCCAGCAGCTACGGGATGGAGGGGCCGGGAAACACCATATATTTT
TRBV19	TRBJ2-2	.	16	.	CASSQVGLPNTGELFF	TGTGCCAGTAGTCAAGTAGGGCTGCCGAACACCGGGGAGCTGTTTTTT
TRBV7-6	TRBJ1-1	.	15	.	CASSPLGFADTEAFF	TGTGCCAGCAGCCCCCTAGGGTTCGCGGACACTGAAGCTTTCTTT
TRBV7-9	TRBJ1-2	.	10	many	CASSFFGYTF	TGTGCCAGCAGCTTTTTTGGCTACACCTTC
TRBV12-3/TRBV12-4	TRBJ2-3	.	14	few	CASTQGRRTDTQYF	TGTGCCAGCACACAGGGTCGGCGCACAGATACGCAGTATTTT
TRBV29-1	TRBJ2-1	.	13	.	CSVAKPTVNEQFF	TGCAGCGTTGCAAAACCGACAGTCAATGAGCAGTTCTTC
TRBV5-4	TRBJ1-2	.	13	.	CASRHIANYGYTF	TGTGCCAGCAGACATATAGCTAACTATGGCTACACCTTC
TRBV11-2	TRBJ1-4	TRBD1	15	many	CASSSPTGPGEKLFF	TGTGCCAGCAGCTCCCCGACAGGGCCGGGTGAAAAACTGTTTTTT
TRBV12-3/TRBV12-4	TRBJ1-1	.	12	.	CASTPGWTEAFF	TGTGCCAGCACCCCAGGGTGGACTGAAGCTTTCTTT
TRBV5-4	TRBJ2-3	TRBD1	15	few	CASSPGQGVPDTQYF	TGTGCCAGCAGCCCCGGACAGGGGGTACCAGATACGCAGTATTTT
TRBV7-2	TRBJ2-7	.	14	many	CASRPDYSSYEQYF	TGTGCCAGCAGACCAGACTACTCCTCCTACGAGCAGTACTTC
TRBV4-3	TRBJ1-6	.	15	.	CASSQWGGHNSPLHF	TGCGCCAGCAGCCAATGGGGAGGCCATAATTCACCCCTCCACTTT
TRBV7-2	TRBJ2-3	TRBD2	15	many	CASSLSGSDTDTQYF	TGTGCCAGCAGCTTAAGCGGGAGCGACACAGATACGCAGTATTTT
TRBV10-3	TRBJ2-3	.	15	few	CAIMDGGVPTDTQYF	TGTGCCATCATGGATGGGGGCGTACCCACAGATACGCAGTATTTT
TRBV19	TRBJ1-2	.	14	.	CASSITEAIYGYTF	TGTGCCAGTAGTATTACCGAAGCTATCTATGGCTACACCTTC
TRBV7-2	TRBJ2-3	TRBD2	17	many	CASSFALLAGGSDTQYF	TGTGCCAGCAGCTTTGCCCTTCTAGCGGGGGGCTCGGATACGCAGTATTTT
TRBV4-1	TRBJ2-3	.	17	.	CASSQKTSRITSDTQYF	TGCGCCAGCAGCCAGAAAACGTCTAGAATAACCTCAGATACGCAGTATTTT
TRBV2	TRBJ1-6	.	14	.	CASSALRYNSPLHF	TGTGCCAGCAGTGCTCTACGGTATAATTCACCCCTCCACTTT